In its sample, the clone carrying this TCR beta chain was seen many times. The antigen remains unidentified. The entry originates in a study of breast tumors, draining lymph nodes, adjacent tissues. Notes on the study in general: The data were judged consistent with most tumor T cells coming from lymph node and expanding in tumor. Data only fit, rather than demonstrated, lymph node origin of most tumor T cells. Tumor TCR diversity was below lymph nodes but above nontumor tissue.

Samples came from axillary lymph nodes draining the breast cancer. Germline CDR1 and CDR2: LGHNA and YSLEER. V was shortened by 1 base and J by 6 bases, with 10 bases between the two germline ends. The CDR3 contains 14 residues. TCRdb recomputed calls from the multiplex PCR reads with MiXCR, one row per CDR3 protein. Altogether about 230,000 distinct CDR3 sequences are present, roughly 32% being singletons, with the ten largest covering 1.3% to 1.5%. V gene TRBV4-3 combines with J gene TRBJ2-1; no reliable D call. The sequenced sample consisted of axillary lymph node tissue. The sequence derives from a female donor with breast cancer. Some clones in this sample may be carry-over from other donors' samples. CDR3: CASSQAYPSNEQFF. CDR3 coding DNA: TGCGCCAGCAGCCAAGCTTACCCTAGCAATGAGCAGTTCTTC.